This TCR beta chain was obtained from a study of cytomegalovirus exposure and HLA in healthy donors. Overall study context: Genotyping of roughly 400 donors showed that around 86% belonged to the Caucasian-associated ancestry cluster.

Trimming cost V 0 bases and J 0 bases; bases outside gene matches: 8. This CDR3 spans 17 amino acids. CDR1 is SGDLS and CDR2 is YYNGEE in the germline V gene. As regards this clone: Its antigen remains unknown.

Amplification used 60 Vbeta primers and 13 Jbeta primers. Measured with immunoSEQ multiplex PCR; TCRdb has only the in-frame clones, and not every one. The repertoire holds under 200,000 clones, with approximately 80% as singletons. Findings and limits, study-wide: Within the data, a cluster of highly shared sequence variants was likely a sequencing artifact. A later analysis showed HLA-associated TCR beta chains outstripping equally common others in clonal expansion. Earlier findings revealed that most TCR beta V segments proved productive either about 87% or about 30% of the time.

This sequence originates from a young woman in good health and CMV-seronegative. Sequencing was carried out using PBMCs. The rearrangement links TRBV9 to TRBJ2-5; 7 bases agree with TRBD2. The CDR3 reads CASSVARSSGNQETQYF. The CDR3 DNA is TGTGCCAGCAGCGTAGCTAGGTCTAGCGGCAACCAAGAGACCCAGTACTTC.